The rows below give T cell receptor beta chains drawn from one sample of a study of vaccination effects on CD4 cells after COVID-19. Their cognate antigens are unknown. Profiling relied on immunoSEQ multiplex PCR, and the TCRdb table lists in-frame clones only, not all of them. The sample comprises about 73,000 clones, 65% to 80% of which are singletons, and under 3% rests with the top ten. The sequenced sample was CD4+ T cells from PBMCs cultured with HCoV-NL63 spike peptides, obtained before COVID-19 vaccination. These receptors originate from a human donor who received a COVID-19 vaccine. CDR3s leave out the opening cysteine and the closing phenylalanine or tryptophan. The D gene is left open where the match is weak. Some rows mark clone size as missing; the rest say once, few, many or name a class of expanded clone.

clone_size d_call j_call v_call cdr3_aa
NA TRBD1 TRBJ2-3 TRBV6-2/TRBV6-3 ASSSGQGASTQY
NA TRBD1 TRBJ1-1 TRBV5-1 ASRDRGAEAF
NA NA TRBJ2-3 TRBV29-1 SAEDPGHSTDTQY
NA NA TRBJ1-1 TRBV10-1 ASKWGPNTEAF
NA NA TRBJ2-3 TRBV4-1 ASSQGRGSSTDTQY
NA NA TRBJ2-2 TRBV21-1 ASSKRRSGAGELF
NA NA TRBJ2-3 TRBV5-1 ASSFQDTGDTQY
NA NA TRBJ1-2 TRBV5-6 ATSFGDYGYT
NA TRBD1 TRBJ2-5 TRBV2 ASSLGTAQETQY
NA NA TRBJ2-4 TRBV6-1 ASSDTSLAKNIQY
NA TRBD1 TRBJ1-2 TRBV10-3 AISSSGTGVGLHGYT
NA NA TRBJ1-6 TRBV6-4 ASSVVRDNSPLH
few NA TRBJ1-4 TRBV19 ASTLSGGEKLF
once TRBD1 TRBJ1-2 TRBV4-1 ASSQGDRGLYGYT
NA NA TRBJ1-5 TRBV6-5 ASNTEGGQPQH
NA NA TRBJ2-1 TRBV6-5 ASVQPGKDEQF
NA NA TRBJ2-5 TRBV7-3 ASSLRAQETQY
NA NA TRBJ1-5 TRBV5-5 ASSLWGANQPQH
NA TRBD1 TRBJ2-3 TRBV2 ASSGQGLWTDTQY
NA NA TRBJ1-5 TRBV30 AWSAGALTNQPQH
NA NA TRBJ1-4 TRBV11-2 ASRPTYPNEKLF
NA NA TRBJ1-5 TRBV2 ASSDSENQPQH
NA NA TRBJ1-1 TRBV12-5 ASGYRTANTEAF
NA NA TRBJ2-3 TRBV27 ASSLLGPRGTQY
NA NA TRBJ1-4 TRBV6-2/TRBV6-3 ASSYSWVPSRGDEKLF
NA TRBD1 TRBJ2-3 TRBV3-1/TRBV3-2 ASSDRVPDTQY
NA TRBD1 TRBJ1-3 TRBV11-1 ASSQLGQGRLY
few TRBD1 TRBJ2-2 TRBV6-5 ASLDRAGTGELF
NA NA TRBJ1-2 TRBV6-5 ASRDQGLKNYGYT
NA NA TRBJ2-1 TRBV4-3 ASSQEPPPPSAYNEQF
NA NA TRBJ2-2 TRBV2 ASSVRTNTGELF
NA NA TRBJ2-1 TRBV19 ASSPDDSSYNEQF
NA NA TRBJ1-1 TRBV6-5 ASINGMNTEAF